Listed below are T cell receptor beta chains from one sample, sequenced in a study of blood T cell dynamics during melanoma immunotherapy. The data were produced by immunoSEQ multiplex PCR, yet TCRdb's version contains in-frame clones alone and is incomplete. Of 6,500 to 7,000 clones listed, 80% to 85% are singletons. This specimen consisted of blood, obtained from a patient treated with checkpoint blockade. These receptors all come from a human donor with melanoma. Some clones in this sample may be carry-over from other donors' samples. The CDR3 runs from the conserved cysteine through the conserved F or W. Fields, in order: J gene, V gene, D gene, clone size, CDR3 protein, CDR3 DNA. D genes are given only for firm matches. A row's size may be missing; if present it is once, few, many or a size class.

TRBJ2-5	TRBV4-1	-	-	CASSQAGRDGETQYF	TGCGCCAGCAGCCAAGCGGGCAGGGACGGGGAGACCCAGTACTTC
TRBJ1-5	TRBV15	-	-	CATSRVGVGQPQHF	TGTGCCACCAGCCGAGTGGGGGTTGGTCAGCCCCAGCATTTT
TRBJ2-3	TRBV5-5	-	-	CASSLGDILATDTQYF	TGTGCCAGCAGCTTGGGGGACATCTTAGCCACAGATACGCAGTATTTT
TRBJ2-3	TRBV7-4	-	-	CASLNPFAPISRDTQYF	TGTGCCAGCCTTAACCCTTTCGCGCCCATTAGCAGAGATACGCAGTATTTT
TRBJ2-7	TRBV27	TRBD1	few	CASSWGQGIDPYEQYF	TGTGCCAGCAGTTGGGGACAGGGTATCGACCCCTACGAGCAGTACTTC
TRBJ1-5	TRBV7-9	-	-	CASSLSGEGNQPQHF	TGTGCCAGCAGCTTGTCGGGGGAGGGCAATCAGCCCCAGCATTTT
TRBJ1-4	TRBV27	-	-	CASSLTREGEKLFF	TGTGCCAGCAGTTTAACAAGGGAAGGGGAAAAACTGTTTTTT
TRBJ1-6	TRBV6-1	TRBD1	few	CASPPDRDNSPLHF	TGTGCCAGCCCCCCGGACAGGGATAATTCACCCCTCCACTTT
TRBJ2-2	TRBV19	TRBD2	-	CASSLTSPGELFF	TGTGCCAGTAGTTTGACTAGCCCCGGGGAGCTGTTTTTT
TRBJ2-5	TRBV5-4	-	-	CASSPGGDRVETQYF	TGTGCCAGCTCGCCGGGGGGAGACAGGGTCGAGACCCAGTACTTC
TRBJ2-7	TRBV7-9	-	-	CASSLVGYEQYF	TGTGCCAGCAGCTTAGTAGGCTACGAGCAGTACTTC
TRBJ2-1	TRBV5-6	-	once	CASSFTNPGRFYNEQFF	TGTGCCAGCAGCTTTACCAATCCAGGGCGGTTCTACAATGAGCAGTTCTTC
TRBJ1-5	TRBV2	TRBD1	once	CASSESRGLRNQPQHF	TGTGCCAGCAGTGAATCTAGGGGGCTCCGCAATCAGCCCCAGCATTTT
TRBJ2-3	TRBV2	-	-	CASRGPGDTQYF	TGTGCCAGCAGGGGGCCGGGGGATACGCAGTATTTT
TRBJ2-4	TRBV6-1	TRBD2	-	CASSELAGVGGNIQYF	TGTGCCAGCAGTGAACTAGCGGGAGTCGGGGGAAACATTCAGTACTTC
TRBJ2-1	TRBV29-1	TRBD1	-	CSVEDLDRGRGSMEQFF	TGCAGCGTTGAAGATTTAGATCGTGGCAGGGGGAGTATGGAGCAGTTCTTC
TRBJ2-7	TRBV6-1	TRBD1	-	CASSGQGSSYEQYF	TGTGCCAGCAGCGGACAGGGGAGCTCCTACGAGCAGTACTTC
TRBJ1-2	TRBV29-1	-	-	CSVDIDSHYGYTF	TGCAGCGTTGATATAGACAGCCACTATGGCTACACCTTC
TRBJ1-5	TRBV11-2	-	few	CASSLSPGRQPQHF	TGTGCCAGCAGCTTATCTCCGGGGCGTCAGCCCCAGCATTTT
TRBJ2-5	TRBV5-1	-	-	CASSLDVGGQETQYF	TGCGCCAGCAGCTTGGACGTAGGGGGCCAAGAGACCCAGTACTTC
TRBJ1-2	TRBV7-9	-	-	CASSLGVGYGYTF	TGTGCCAGCAGCCTCGGAGTCGGTTATGGCTACACCTTC
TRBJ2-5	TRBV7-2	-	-	CASSLVVRETQYF	TGTGCCAGCAGCTTAGTAGTTCGGGAGACCCAGTACTTC
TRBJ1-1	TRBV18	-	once	CASSDSSNTEAFF	TGTGCCAGCTCGGACAGCTCCAACACTGAAGCTTTCTTT
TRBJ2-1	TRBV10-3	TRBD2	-	CAISGGSSGRGNEQFF	TGTGCCATCAGCGGGGGAAGTAGCGGGAGGGGCAATGAGCAGTTCTTC
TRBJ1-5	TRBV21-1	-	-	CASSLAGDQPQHF	TGTGCCAGCAGCTTGGCAGGGGATCAGCCCCAGCATTTT
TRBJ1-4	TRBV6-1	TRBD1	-	CASIGTGVEKLFF	TGTGCCAGCATTGGGACAGGGGTTGAAAAACTGTTTTTT
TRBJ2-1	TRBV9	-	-	CASSVGGSTHYNEQFF	TGTGCCAGCAGCGTAGGCGGCTCTACCCACTACAATGAGCAGTTCTTC
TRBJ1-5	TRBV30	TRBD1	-	CAWSVKIQGQSQHF	TGTGCCTGGAGTGTGAAAATTCAGGGACAGAGCCAGCATTTT
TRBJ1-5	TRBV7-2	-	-	CASSLVGGNQPQHF	TGTGCCAGCAGCTTAGTTGGTGGCAATCAGCCCCAGCATTTT
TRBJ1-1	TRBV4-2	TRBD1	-	CASSLGTGQHMNTEAFF	TGTGCCAGCAGCCTAGGGACAGGCCAACATATGAACACTGAAGCTTTCTTT
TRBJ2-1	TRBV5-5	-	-	CASSPGLGWNSDEQFF	TGTGCCAGCAGCCCCGGATTGGGGTGGAATAGCGATGAGCAGTTCTTC
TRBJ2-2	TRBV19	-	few	CASSIKHLTGELFF	TGTGCCAGTAGTATCAAACACCTCACCGGGGAGCTGTTTTTT
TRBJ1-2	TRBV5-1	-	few	CASSLGGSNYGYTF	TGCGCCAGCAGCTTGGGTGGCAGTAACTATGGCTACACCTTC
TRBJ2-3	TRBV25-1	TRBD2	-	CASSGGGRHGTQYF	TGTGCCAGCAGCGGCGGGGGGAGGCATGGTACGCAGTATTTT
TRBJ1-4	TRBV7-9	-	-	CASSLNPGGSEKLFF	TGTGCCAGCAGCTTAAACCCGGGGGGGAGTGAAAAACTGTTTTTT
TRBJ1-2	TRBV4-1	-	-	CASSQYQGTPDYGYTF	TGCGCCAGCAGCCAATATCAGGGGACGCCCGACTATGGCTACACCTTC
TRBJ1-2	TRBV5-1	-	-	CASSLLLGSYGYTF	TGCGCCAGCAGCTTATTGCTGGGGTCCTATGGCTACACCTTC
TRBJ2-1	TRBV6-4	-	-	CASSELPYNEQFF	TGTGCCAGCAGTGAACTACCATACAATGAGCAGTTCTTC
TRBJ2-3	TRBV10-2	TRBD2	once	CASRDLAGGGTDTQYF	TGCGCCAGCAGAGACCTAGCGGGGGGTGGCACAGATACGCAGTATTTT
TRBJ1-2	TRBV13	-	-	CASSLQDTGYTF	TGTGCCAGCAGCCTTCAGGACACTGGCTACACCTTC
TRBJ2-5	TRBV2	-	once	CASRLYQETQYF	TGTGCCAGCAGACTTTACCAAGAGACCCAGTACTTC
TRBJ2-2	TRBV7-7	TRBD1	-	CASSITGGTGELFF	TGTGCTAGCAGCATTACAGGGGGCACGGGGGAGCTGTTTTTT
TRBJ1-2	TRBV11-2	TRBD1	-	CASSLGGQGAGGYGYTF	TGTGCCAGCAGCTTAGGGGGACAGGGGGCCGGTGGCTATGGCTACACCTTC
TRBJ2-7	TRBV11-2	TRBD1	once	CASSLDRAIGEQYF	TGTGCCAGCAGCTTGGACAGGGCTATCGGCGAGCAGTACTTC
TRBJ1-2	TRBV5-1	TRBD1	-	CASSLDGTDYGYTF	TGCGCCAGCAGCTTGGACGGGACAGACTATGGCTACACCTTC
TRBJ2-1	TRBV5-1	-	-	CASTTTPSSYNEQFF	TGCGCCAGCACCACGACCCCGAGCTCCTACAATGAGCAGTTCTTC
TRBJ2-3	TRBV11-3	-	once	CASSAGAATDTQYF	TGTGCCAGCAGCGCTGGTGCAGCCACAGATACGCAGTATTTT
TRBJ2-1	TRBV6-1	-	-	CASSTTRAGYEQFF	TGTGCCAGCAGTACAACGCGGGCAGGGTATGAGCAGTTCTTC
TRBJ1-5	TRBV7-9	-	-	CASSPDLGQPQHF	TGTGCCAGCAGCCCGGACCTCGGGCAGCCCCAGCATTTT
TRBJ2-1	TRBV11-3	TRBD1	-	CASSPWTGISYNEQFF	TGTGCCAGCAGCCCTTGGACAGGGATCTCCTACAATGAGCAGTTCTTC
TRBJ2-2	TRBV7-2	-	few	CASSPRQNTGELFF	TGTGCCAGCAGCCCCAGACAGAACACCGGGGAGCTGTTTTTT
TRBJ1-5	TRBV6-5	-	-	CASRPPGSSNQPQHF	TGTGCCAGCAGACCTCCAGGGTCCAGCAATCAGCCCCAGCATTTT
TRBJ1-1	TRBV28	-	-	CASSYPGGIGEAFF	TGTGCCAGCAGCTACCCCGGGGGGATCGGTGAAGCTTTCTTT
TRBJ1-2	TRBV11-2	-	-	CASSLNAGTNYGYTF	TGTGCCAGCAGCTTAAACGCGGGGACTAACTATGGCTACACCTTC
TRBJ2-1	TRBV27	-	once	CASRPGPESSYNEQFF	TGTGCCAGCAGACCGGGGCCAGAGAGCTCCTACAATGAGCAGTTCTTC
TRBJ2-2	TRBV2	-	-	CASSPGRRTGELFF	TGTGCCAGCTCGCCGGGAAGGCGGACCGGGGAGCTGTTTTTT
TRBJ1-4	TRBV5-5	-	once	CASSAGPTNEKLFF	TGTGCCAGCAGCGCCGGCCCAACTAATGAAAAACTGTTTTTT
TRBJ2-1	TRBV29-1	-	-	CSVATGLVNEQFF	TGCAGCGTTGCCACAGGGCTTGTAAATGAGCAGTTCTTC
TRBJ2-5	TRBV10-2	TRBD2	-	CASSEWREGGQYF	TGCGCCAGCAGTGAGTGGCGGGAGGGCGGTCAGTACTTC
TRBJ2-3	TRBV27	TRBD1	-	CASSLRRQGADTQYF	TGTGCCAGCAGTTTACGCAGACAGGGCGCAGATACGCAGTATTTT